The clone carrying this T cell receptor (beta chain) was picked up many times. Its specificity is not known. Individual cDNA molecules had unique molecular identifiers attached to them by the library. TCRdb processed the RACE reads anew with MiXCR; each CDR3 protein has one entry. The repertoire holds approximately 49,000 distinct CDR3 sequences, with about 9% as singletons. The data originate from a study of human T cells and chemical hapten exposure. General observations from the study: Following DPC sensitization, TCRs present above 1 in 1000 frequency showed no change.

Time point here: patch test 1, 2 weeks after DPC sensitization. Sample treatment: therapeutic diphenylcyclopropenone sensitization with weekly scalp DPC. Germline assignment: CDR1 LNHDA and CDR2 SQIVND (reference sequence). This CDR3 contains 14 residues. V trimming: 6 bases; J trimming: 5 bases; junction bases outside the gene matches: 5. Sequencing used whole blood, obtained in connection with sensitization to the hapten diphenylcyclopropenone (DPC). This clonotype was sampled from a woman aged 45-65 years with alopecia areata. Some clones in this sample may be carry-over from other donors' samples. The rearrangement uses TRBV19 and TRBJ1-5, with 9 positions matching TRBD1. Here the CDR3 DNA reads TGTGCCAGTAGGAGGACAGGGGACGATCAGCCCCAGCATTTT. This encodes CASRRTGDDQPQHF.